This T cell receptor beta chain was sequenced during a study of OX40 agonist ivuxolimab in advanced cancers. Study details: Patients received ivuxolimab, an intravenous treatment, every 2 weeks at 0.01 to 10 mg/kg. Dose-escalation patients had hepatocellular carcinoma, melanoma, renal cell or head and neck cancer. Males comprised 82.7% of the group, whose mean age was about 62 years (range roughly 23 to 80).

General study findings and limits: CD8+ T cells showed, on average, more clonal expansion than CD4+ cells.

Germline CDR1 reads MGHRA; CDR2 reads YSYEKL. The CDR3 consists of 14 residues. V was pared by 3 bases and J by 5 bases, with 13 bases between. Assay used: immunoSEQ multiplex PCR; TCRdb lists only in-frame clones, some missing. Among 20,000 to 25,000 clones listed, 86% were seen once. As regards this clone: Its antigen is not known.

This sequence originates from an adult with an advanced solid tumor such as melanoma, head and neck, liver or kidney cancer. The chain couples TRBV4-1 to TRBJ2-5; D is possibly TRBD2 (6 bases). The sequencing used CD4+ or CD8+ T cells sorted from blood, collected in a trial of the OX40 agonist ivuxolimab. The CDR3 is CASSQATSRETQYF. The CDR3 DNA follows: TGCGCCAGCAGCCAGGCGACTAGTCGGGAGACCCAGTACTTC.